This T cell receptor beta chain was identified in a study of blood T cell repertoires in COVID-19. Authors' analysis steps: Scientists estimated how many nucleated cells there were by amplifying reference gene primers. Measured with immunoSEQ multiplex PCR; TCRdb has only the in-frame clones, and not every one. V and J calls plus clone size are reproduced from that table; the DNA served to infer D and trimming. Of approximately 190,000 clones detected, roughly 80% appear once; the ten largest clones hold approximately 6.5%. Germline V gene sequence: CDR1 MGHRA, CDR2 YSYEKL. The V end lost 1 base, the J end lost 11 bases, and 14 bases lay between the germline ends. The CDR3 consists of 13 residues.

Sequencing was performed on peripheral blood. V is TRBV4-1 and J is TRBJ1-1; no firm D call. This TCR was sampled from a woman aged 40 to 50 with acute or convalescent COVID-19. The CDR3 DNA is TGCGCCAGCAGCCAAGCAAGAGGGAGGGAGGCTTTCTTT. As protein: CASSQARGREAFF.